This is a list of T cell receptor beta chains from one sample in a study of shared clonotypes between healthy human individuals. Assay: immunoSEQ multiplex PCR; the TCRdb copy retains only in-frame clones and omits some. The sample yields about 2.1 million clones, 90% to 95% seen once. The sequencing input was naive CD8+ T cells from PBMCs. Receptor source: a man aged 18 to 29 in good health. Some clones in this sample may be carry-over from other donors' samples. Each CDR3 is given without its conserved first and last residue. Each record gives: CDR3 protein, J gene, V gene.

CDR3 protein: ASSELRGVSNQPQH
J gene: TRBJ1-5
V gene: TRBV6-1

CDR3 protein: ASRGLAGGIYNEQF
J gene: TRBJ2-1
V gene: TRBV25-1

CDR3 protein: ASSRAGTYSYEQY
J gene: TRBJ2-7
V gene: TRBV6-5

CDR3 protein: ASSEDRSRDGYT
J gene: TRBJ1-2
V gene: TRBV6-5

CDR3 protein: ASSDDPNTEAF
J gene: TRBJ1-1
V gene: TRBV6-1

CDR3 protein: ASSFGQTSTDTQY
J gene: TRBJ2-3
V gene: TRBV27

CDR3 protein: ASSLIIRDEQF
J gene: TRBJ2-1
V gene: TRBV28

CDR3 protein: ASSLGVAVAYEQY
J gene: TRBJ2-7
V gene: TRBV11-2

CDR3 protein: ATSRDRASGISYEQY
J gene: TRBJ2-7
V gene: TRBV15

CDR3 protein: ASSLQVGSYNEQF
J gene: TRBJ2-1
V gene: TRBV7-9

CDR3 protein: ASSLVGGVNYGYT
J gene: TRBJ1-2
V gene: TRBV5-1

CDR3 protein: ASSLLWGPGEQY
J gene: TRBJ2-7
V gene: TRBV28

CDR3 protein: ASSFDAGTTGTGEYEQY
J gene: TRBJ2-7
V gene: TRBV28

CDR3 protein: ASSPRTGGSGNTIY
J gene: TRBJ1-3
V gene: TRBV7-9

CDR3 protein: AVRLAGITDTQY
J gene: TRBJ2-3
V gene: TRBV7-9

CDR3 protein: ASSGSGRPESSADTQY
J gene: TRBJ2-3
V gene: TRBV9

CDR3 protein: ASSFRPWGVTDTQY
J gene: TRBJ2-3
V gene: TRBV28

CDR3 protein: ASSLGSGMYEQY
J gene: TRBJ2-7
V gene: TRBV5-6

CDR3 protein: ASRQRPGLAGSYNEQF
J gene: TRBJ2-1
V gene: TRBV27

CDR3 protein: AISESTPRDEQF
J gene: TRBJ2-1
V gene: TRBV10-3

CDR3 protein: ASSVPGTSGSQGY
J gene: TRBJ2-3
V gene: TRBV9

CDR3 protein: ASSLSFGRFEQY
J gene: TRBJ2-7
V gene: TRBV27

CDR3 protein: ASSPTYGYT
J gene: TRBJ1-2
V gene: TRBV5-8

CDR3 protein: ASSLGPSGRAEYEQY
J gene: TRBJ2-7
V gene: TRBV11-2

CDR3 protein: ASSLWGTAGYT
J gene: TRBJ1-2
V gene: TRBV5-1

CDR3 protein: ASSPGGGLNEKLF
J gene: TRBJ1-4
V gene: TRBV5-5

CDR3 protein: ASSMYGTSGVIEQF
J gene: TRBJ2-1
V gene: TRBV19

CDR3 protein: ASSILAGGPETQY
J gene: TRBJ2-5
V gene: TRBV27

CDR3 protein: ASSLPVREGYEKLF
J gene: TRBJ1-4
V gene: TRBV28

CDR3 protein: ASSLKGGREKLF
J gene: TRBJ1-4
V gene: TRBV5-4

CDR3 protein: ASTPRGGWNTEAF
J gene: TRBJ1-1
V gene: TRBV28

CDR3 protein: ASSPPVGGNYEQY
J gene: TRBJ2-7
V gene: TRBV18

CDR3 protein: ASSSGGVEKLF
J gene: TRBJ1-4
V gene: TRBV27

CDR3 protein: ASSSQGAENIQY
J gene: TRBJ2-4
V gene: TRBV21-1

CDR3 protein: ASSAPTEYLNSPLH
J gene: TRBJ1-6
V gene: TRBV7-9

CDR3 protein: AISESTTLANIYNEQF
J gene: TRBJ2-1
V gene: TRBV10-3

CDR3 protein: ASRNSRVGGTGELF
J gene: TRBJ2-2
V gene: TRBV7-9

CDR3 protein: ASSYGTGERNEQY
J gene: TRBJ2-7
V gene: TRBV7-8

CDR3 protein: SVEKAGYRSYNEQF
J gene: TRBJ2-1
V gene: TRBV29-1

CDR3 protein: ASSEAPLLDRSNYGYT
J gene: TRBJ1-2
V gene: TRBV2

CDR3 protein: ASSPRRGEQY
J gene: TRBJ2-7
V gene: TRBV13

CDR3 protein: ASSWGTRTYEQY
J gene: TRBJ2-7
V gene: TRBV11-2

CDR3 protein: ASSQPGSYEQY
J gene: TRBJ2-7
V gene: TRBV4-3

CDR3 protein: ASSQGRAAESYEQY
J gene: TRBJ2-7
V gene: TRBV4-3

CDR3 protein: ASSQREYTGELF
J gene: TRBJ2-2
V gene: TRBV14

CDR3 protein: ASSKDGSPPDDEQY
J gene: TRBJ2-7
V gene: TRBV5-1

CDR3 protein: SVSTDTQY
J gene: TRBJ2-3
V gene: TRBV29-1

CDR3 protein: ASSLSVPDETYEQY
J gene: TRBJ2-7
V gene: TRBV27

CDR3 protein: SGISWEADTQY
J gene: TRBJ2-3
V gene: TRBV29-1

CDR3 protein: ASSPSVGGNQPQH
J gene: TRBJ1-5
V gene: TRBV6-5

CDR3 protein: ASRVPDRGIVQPQH
J gene: TRBJ1-5
V gene: TRBV28

CDR3 protein: ASSPRGANFQETQY
J gene: TRBJ2-5
V gene: TRBV28

CDR3 protein: ASSWGQDTEAF
J gene: TRBJ1-1
V gene: TRBV5-5

CDR3 protein: ASSIGPSGRGYEQF
J gene: TRBJ2-1
V gene: TRBV19

CDR3 protein: ASSDKREGIYEQY
J gene: TRBJ2-7
V gene: TRBV6-6